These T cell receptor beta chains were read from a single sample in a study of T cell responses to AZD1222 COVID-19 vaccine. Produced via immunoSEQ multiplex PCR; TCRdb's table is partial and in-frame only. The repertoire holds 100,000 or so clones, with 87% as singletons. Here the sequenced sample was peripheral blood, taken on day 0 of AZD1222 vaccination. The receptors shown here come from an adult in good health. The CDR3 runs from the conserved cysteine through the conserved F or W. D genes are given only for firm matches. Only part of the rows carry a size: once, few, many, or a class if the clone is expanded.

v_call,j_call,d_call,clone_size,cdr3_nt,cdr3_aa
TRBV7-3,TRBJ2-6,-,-,TGTGCCAGCAGCTTAAGGGCGGGGATCTCTGGGGCCAACGTCCTGACTTTC,CASSLRAGISGANVLTF
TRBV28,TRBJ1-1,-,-,TGTGCCAGCAGGGACACACAGAACACTGAAGCTTTCTTT,CASRDTQNTEAFF
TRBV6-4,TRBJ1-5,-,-,TGTGCCAGCAGTGACTTTCAAGGGGACAAGCACCACAATCAGCCCCAGCATTTT,CASSDFQGDKHHNQPQHF
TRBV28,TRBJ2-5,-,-,TGTGCCAGCAGTGCACAGGGTTTGGAGACCCAGTACTTC,CASSAQGLETQYF
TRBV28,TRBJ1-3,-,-,TGTGCCAGCAGTTCGGTATTCGTAGGGGCTGGAAACACCATATATTTT,CASSSVFVGAGNTIYF
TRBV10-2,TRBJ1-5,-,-,TGCGCCAGCAGTGAGTGGGGGGCAGGGAATCAGCCCCAGCATTTT,CASSEWGAGNQPQHF
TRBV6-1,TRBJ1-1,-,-,TGTGCCAGCAGAGAAGGACAGTTTGAAGCTTTCTTT,CASREGQFEAFF
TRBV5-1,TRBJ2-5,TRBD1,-,TGCGCCAGCAGCTTGGCCCGGACAGGGGACGGGAAAGAGACCCAGTACTTC,CASSLARTGDGKETQYF
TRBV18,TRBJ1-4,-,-,TGTGCCAGCTCACCAGTTAAGGGTGAAAAACTGTTTTTT,CASSPVKGEKLFF
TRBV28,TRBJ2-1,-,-,TGTGCCAGCAGCCAGGGAGGGGCGGGCGTTACAGGGGCACGTTACAATGAGCAGTTCTTC,CASSQGGAGVTGARYNEQFF
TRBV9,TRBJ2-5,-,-,TGTGCCAGCAGCGTAGTAGGACGTCAACAAGAGACCCAGTACTTC,CASSVVGRQQETQYF
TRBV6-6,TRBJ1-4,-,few,TGTGCCAGCAGTTACGGGGACGATGAACTGTTTTTT,CASSYGDDELFF
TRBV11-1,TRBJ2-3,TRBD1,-,TGTGCCAGTACACCGGGACAGCTCACAGATACGCAGTATTTT,CASTPGQLTDTQYF
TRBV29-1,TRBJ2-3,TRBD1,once,TGCAGCTCTATTCGGGACAGGGTATCTTATTTT,CSSIRDRVSYF
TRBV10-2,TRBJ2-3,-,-,TGCGCCAGCAGTGATGGCGGGTCCACAGATACGCAGTATTTT,CASSDGGSTDTQYF
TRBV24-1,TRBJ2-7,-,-,TGTGCCACCAGTGATTCCCGGCAGGGGATCTGGGTAAACGAGCAGTACTTC,CATSDSRQGIWVNEQYF
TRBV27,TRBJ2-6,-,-,TGTGCCAGCTCCCCTGGGGCAGGGGCGATCTCTGGGGCCAACGTCCTGACTTTC,CASSPGAGAISGANVLTF
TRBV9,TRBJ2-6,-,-,TGTGCCAGCAGCGTCTCTGGGGCCAACGTCCTGACTTTC,CASSVSGANVLTF
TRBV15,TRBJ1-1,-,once,TGTGCCACCAGCAGAGACGGGAAGAGCGTCAGAAACACTGAAGCTTTCTTT,CATSRDGKSVRNTEAFF
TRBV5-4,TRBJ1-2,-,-,TGTGCCAGCAGCTTGACCACGAACCCTTATGGCTACACCTTC,CASSLTTNPYGYTF
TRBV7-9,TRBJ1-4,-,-,TGTGCCAGCAGCTTAGTTTCCGCAACTAATGAAAAACTGTTTTTT,CASSLVSATNEKLFF
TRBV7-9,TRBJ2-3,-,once,TGTGCCAGCAACCCAGGCGGAGATACGCAGTATTTT,CASNPGGDTQYF
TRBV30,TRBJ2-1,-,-,TGTGCCTGGAGTGTACGGTGGGGGGAGCAGTTCTTC,CAWSVRWGEQFF
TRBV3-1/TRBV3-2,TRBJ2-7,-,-,TGTGCCAGCAGCCATGGTAGTGGCTACGAGCAGTACTTC,CASSHGSGYEQYF
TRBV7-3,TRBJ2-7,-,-,TGTGCCAGCAGCCCATCCCCCACGCCATCCGAGCAGTACTTC,CASSPSPTPSEQYF
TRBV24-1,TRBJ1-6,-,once,TGTGCCACCAGTGATTTCCTGCAGGTCCCTTTATTATCACCCCTCCACTTT,CATSDFLQVPLLSPLHF
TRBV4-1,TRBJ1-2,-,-,TGCGCCAGCAGCCCGGGACAAGACTATGGCTACACCTTC,CASSPGQDYGYTF
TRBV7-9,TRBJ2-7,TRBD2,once,TGTGCCAGCAGCTGGGGACTAGCGGGAGCTGAGGTCGAGCAGTACTTC,CASSWGLAGAEVEQYF
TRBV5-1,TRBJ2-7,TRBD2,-,TGCGCCAGCAGCGCACGACTAGCGGGAGCGGGCGAGCAGTACTTC,CASSARLAGAGEQYF
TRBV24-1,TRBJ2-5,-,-,TGTGCCACCAGGAGTGGGGAGACCCAGTACTTC,CATRSGETQYF
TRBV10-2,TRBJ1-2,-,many,TGCGCCAGCAGTGGTTTTGGGGACCCTAGGGGAAACTATGGCTACACCTTC,CASSGFGDPRGNYGYTF
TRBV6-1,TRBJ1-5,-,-,TGTGCCAGCAGTGAGGTTGGTGTTAAGCAGCCCCAGCATTTT,CASSEVGVKQPQHF
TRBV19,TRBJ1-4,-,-,TGTGCCAGTTTGGACGGAGGGGCAACTAATGAAAAACTGTTTTTT,CASLDGGATNEKLFF
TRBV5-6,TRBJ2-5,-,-,TGTGCCAGCAGTTCCGTGGGGTGGGAGACCCAGTACTTC,CASSSVGWETQYF
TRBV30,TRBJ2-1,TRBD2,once,TGTGCCTGGAGTATCAAAGCGGGAGTATCCTACAATGAGCAGTTCTTC,CAWSIKAGVSYNEQFF
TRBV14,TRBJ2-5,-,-,TGTGCCAGCAGCCCTCTGCAGGACCGTAGGGAGACCCAGTACTTC,CASSPLQDRRETQYF
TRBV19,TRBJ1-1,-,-,TGTGCCAGTATTCGGATGGGGGGCTTGGCTGAAGCTTTCTTT,CASIRMGGLAEAFF
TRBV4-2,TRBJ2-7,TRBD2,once,TGTGCCAGCAGCCAAGATTCCCTAGCGGGTCGAAAGGTCGGGTACGAGCAGTACTTC,CASSQDSLAGRKVGYEQYF
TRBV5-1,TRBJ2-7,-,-,TGCGCCAGCAGAGCCGACGGATCTTCTCCGGGGGAGCAGTACTTC,CASRADGSSPGEQYF
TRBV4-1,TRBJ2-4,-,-,TGCGCCAGCAGCCAAGATTATGGTGTGAGGGGAGGCGGCAAAAACATTCAGTACTTC,CASSQDYGVRGGGKNIQYF